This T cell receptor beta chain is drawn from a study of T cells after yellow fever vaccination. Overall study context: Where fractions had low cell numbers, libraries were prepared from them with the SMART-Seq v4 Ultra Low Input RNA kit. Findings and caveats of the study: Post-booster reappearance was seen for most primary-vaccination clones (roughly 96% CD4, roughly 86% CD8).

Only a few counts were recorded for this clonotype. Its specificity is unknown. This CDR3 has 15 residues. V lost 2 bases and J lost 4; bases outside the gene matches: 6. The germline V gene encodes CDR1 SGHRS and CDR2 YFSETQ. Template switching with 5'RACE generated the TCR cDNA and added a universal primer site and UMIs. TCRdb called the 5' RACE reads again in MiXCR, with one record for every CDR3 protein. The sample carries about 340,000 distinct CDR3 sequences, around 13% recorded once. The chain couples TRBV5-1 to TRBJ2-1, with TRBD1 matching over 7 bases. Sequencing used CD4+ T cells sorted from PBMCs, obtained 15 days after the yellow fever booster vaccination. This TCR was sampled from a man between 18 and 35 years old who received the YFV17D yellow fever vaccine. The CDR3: CASSFTGTDYNEQFF. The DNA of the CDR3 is TGCGCCAGCAGCTTCACCGGGACAGATTACAATGAGCAGTTCTTC.